The 17 T cell receptor beta chains listed next were all sequenced from one sample in a study of T cells in Graves' hyperthyroidism and ophthalmopathy. TCR beta CDR3 sequences were amplified from RNA transcripts. First-round RT-PCR with HTBI primers amplified the TCR CDR3 region. In TCRdb, the multiplex PCR reads were re-called with MiXCR into one record per CDR3 protein. The sample yields about 700,000 distinct CDR3 sequences, roughly 15% seen once. Sequencing used blood. The receptors derive from a woman aged 18-35 years with Graves' hyperthyroidism.

In its sample, this clonotype was seen a few times. The chain employs TRBV13 and TRBJ1-1, with a possible D match to TRBD1 (5 bases). Germline loops: CDR1 PRHDT, CDR2 FYEKMQ (reference sequence). The CDR3 contains 13 residues. Trimming cost V 1 base and J 6 bases, with 9 bases left between them. CDR3 sequence: CASSLAGTAEAFF. CDR3 in DNA: TGTGCCAGCAGCTTAGCAGGGACCGCTGAAGCTTTCTTT.

This clonotype was recorded at least ten times. This chain links TRBV30 with TRBJ2-2, with 9 bases aligning to TRBD1. V shed 3 bases and J 5 bases; nucleotides not matched to a gene: 4. From germline, CDR1 is GTSNPN and CDR2 SVGIG (reference sequence). This CDR3 comprises 14 residues. CDR3 residues: CAWRGQGWTGELFF. CDR3 bases: TGTGCCTGGAGGGGACAGGGCTGGACCGGGGAGCTGTTTTTT.

This clonotype occurred many times. This chain joins TRBV6-2 or TRBV6-3 and TRBJ2-7; tentatively, D is TRBD2 (8 bases). This CDR3 region has 19 residues. Germline loops: CDR1 MNHEY, CDR2 SVGEGT. The CDR3 reads CASRRGRGVAGPLSYEQYF. DNA of the CDR3: TGTGCATCCCGTAGGGGGCGAGGGGTAGCGGGACCCCTCTCCTACGAGCAGTACTTC.

This clonotype was counted at least ten times. V usage is TRBV11-2 and J usage is TRBJ2-3, with D perhaps TRBD2 (5 bases). This CDR3 region has 16 residues. Trimming took off 5 bases at V and 4 bases at J, with 19 bases between the two ends. The germline CDR1 and CDR2 sequences are SGHAT and FQNNGV. As DNA, the CDR3 is TGTGCCAGCAGCAAAGGGAGCGCCCTAGGCGCAGATACGCAGTATTTT. Translation: CASSKGSALGADTQYF.

This clonotype was picked up many times. The chain couples TRBV5-1 to TRBJ2-1; possibly TRBD1 for D (5 bases). Trimming left V 0 bases short and J 3 bases short, with 7 bases between. The germline V gene encodes CDR1 SGHRS and CDR2 YFSETQ. The CDR3 sequence is 14 residues long. The DNA of the CDR3 is TGCGCCAGCAGCTTGGAGGGGTTCTACAATGAGCAGTTCTTC. Residues: CASSLEGFYNEQFF.

V is TRBV5-6 and J is TRBJ1-2, with D uncertain. CDR3 size: 12 residues. V shed 1 base and J shed 7 bases, with 8 bases lying between them. Germline V gene sequence: CDR1 SGHDT, CDR2 YYEEEE. The DNA of the CDR3 is TGTGCCAGCAGCTTGACGTCCGGTGGCTACACCTTC. It codes for CASSLTSGGYTF.

The genes are TRBV28 and TRBJ2-2; tentative D call: TRBD1 (5 bases). The CDR3 is made up of 13 amino acids. V gave up 9 bases and J gave up 15 bases, with 23 bases separating them. Germline V CDR1 and CDR2: MDHEN, SYDVKM. CDR3 sequence (DNA): TGTGCCAGTCGGAAACAGGTCCGGGTTCGAATGTTTTTT. This translates into CASRKQVRVRMFF.

The chain recombines TRBV6-5 with TRBJ2-1; D is undetermined. With 0 bases removed from V and 7 bases from J, the gap between germline ends came to 13 bases. CDR3 size: 15 residues. Germline CDR1 is MNHEY and CDR2 is SVGAGI. CDR3 protein: CASSYSTAFNNEQFF. The CDR3 DNA follows: TGTGCCAGCAGTTACTCGACGGCTTTTAATAATGAGCAGTTCTTC.

CDR3 amino acids: CASSQEQTRISTEAFF. The CDR3 bases are TGCGCCAGCAGCCAAGAGCAAACACGTATTTCCACTGAAGCTTTCTTT. This chain joins TRBV4-3 and TRBJ1-1; D uncertain. V shed 0 bases and J shed 4 bases, with 15 bases lying between them. CDR1 and CDR2 from the germline V gene are LGHNA and YSLEER. This CDR3 has 16 amino acids.

This clonotype was observed many times. V is TRBV20-1 and J is TRBJ2-5, with D unclear. Germline lookup yields CDR1 DFQATT and CDR2 SNEGSKA (reference sequence). V lost 5 bases and J lost 4, with 8 bases in between. The CDR3 covers 11 residues. CDR3 nucleotides: TGCAGTGCTGCCGACTTAGAGACCCAGTACTTC. Protein product: CSAADLETQYF.

This clonotype was counted ten times or more. The rearrangement joins TRBV2 to TRBJ2-1; 8 bases agree with TRBD2. This CDR3 spans 15 amino acids. CDR1 is SNHLY and CDR2 is FYNNEI in the germline V gene. Trimming removed 6 bases from V and 2 bases from J; junction bases left unmatched: 6. CDR3 DNA sequence: TGTGCCAGCAGGGCAGCGGGGGTGGCCTACAATGAGCAGTTCTTC. Translating gives CASRAAGVAYNEQFF. Variable domain in full (rest from reference TRBV2 and TRBJ2-1): EPEVTQTPSHQVTQMGQEVILRCVPISNHLYFYWYRQILGQKVEFLVSFYNNEISEKSEIFDDQFSVERPDGSNFTLKIRSTKLEDSAMYFCASRAAGVAYNEQFFGPGTRLTVL.

This clonotype was picked up many times. The V call is TRBV12-3 or TRBV12-4, the J call TRBJ1-4; 7 bases align to TRBD1. The ends lost 6 bases at V and 2 bases at J; junction bases unmatched: 3. This CDR3 contains 14 residues. In nucleotides, the CDR3 is TGTGCCAGCAGCATGGGACAGACTAATGAAAAACTGTTTTTT. Translation: CASSMGQTNEKLFF.

The chain joins TRBV19 to TRBJ2-1, with D maybe TRBD1 (5 bases). Per germline, CDR1 LNHDA and CDR2 SQIVND (reference sequence). With 3 bases removed from V and 6 bases from J, the gap between germline ends came to 12 bases. CDR3 size: 14 residues. CDR3 in DNA: TGTGCCAGTAGTATTTGGGGCAGCCCCAATGAGCAGTTCTTC. Translating it yields CASSIWGSPNEQFF.

This clonotype was recorded at least ten times. This chain joins TRBV2 and TRBJ1-5, with 9 positions matching TRBD1. The ends lost 8 bases at V and 3 bases at J; junction bases unmatched: 5. CDR1 SNHLY and CDR2 FYNNEI come from the germline V gene. The CDR3 loop spans 14 amino acids. CDR3 sequence (DNA): TGTGCCAGCTCAAGGGACAGGGACAATCAGCCCCAGCATTTT. It is translated as CASSRDRDNQPQHF.

This clonotype was observed a handful of times. CDR3 bases: TGTGCCAGTATGGCGATGGGGGGTGAAACTGAAGCTTTCTTT. Translating gives CASMAMGGETEAFF. The chain couples TRBV19 to TRBJ1-1; TRBD1 might be the D (5 bases). The CDR3 has 14 residues. Germline V gene sequence: CDR1 LNHDA, CDR2 SQIVND (reference sequence). Between the trimmed V and J ends, which lost 7 bases and 5 bases, there was a span of 17 bases.

This clonotype was observed a few times. The V call is TRBV24-1, the J call TRBJ2-2, with D possibly being TRBD1 or TRBD2 (6 bases each). The CDR3 has 14 residues. Trimming cost V 3 bases and J 6 bases, with 10 bases left between them. Germline CDR1 is KGHDR and CDR2 is SFDVKD. The CDR3 reads CATSDNREAGELFF. CDR3 in DNA: TGTGCCACCAGTGATAACAGGGAGGCCGGGGAGCTGTTTTTT.

The V call is TRBV11-2, the J call TRBJ2-7; D might be TRBD1 (6 bases). Germline lookup yields CDR1 SGHAT and CDR2 FQNNGV. V was pared by 0 bases and J by 3 bases, with 12 bases between. The CDR3 length is 15 residues. CDR3 DNA sequence: TGTGCCAGCAGCTTAGAGCAGGGGAAATACTACGAGCAGTACTTC. It codes for CASSLEQGKYYEQYF.